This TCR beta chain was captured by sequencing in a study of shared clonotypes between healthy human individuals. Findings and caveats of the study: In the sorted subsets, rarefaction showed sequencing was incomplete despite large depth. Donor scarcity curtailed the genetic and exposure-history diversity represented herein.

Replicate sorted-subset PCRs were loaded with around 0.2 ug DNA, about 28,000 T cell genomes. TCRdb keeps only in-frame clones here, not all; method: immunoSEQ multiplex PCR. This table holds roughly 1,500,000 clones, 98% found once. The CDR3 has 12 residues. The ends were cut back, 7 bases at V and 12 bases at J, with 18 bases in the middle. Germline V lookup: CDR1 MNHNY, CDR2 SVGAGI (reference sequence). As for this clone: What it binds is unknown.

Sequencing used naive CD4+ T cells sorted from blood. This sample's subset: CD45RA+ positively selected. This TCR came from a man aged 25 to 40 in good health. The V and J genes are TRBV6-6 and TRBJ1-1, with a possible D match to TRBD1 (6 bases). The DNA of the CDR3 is TGTGCCAGCACCGGGCCAAGACAGGTTTCTTTCTTT. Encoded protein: CASTGPRQVSFF.